Listed here is a single T cell receptor (beta chain). Its antigen is not known. These data originate in a study of T cell repertoires in aging, cancer and after chemotherapy. Study information: Paired samples before and after chemotherapy came from chronic lymphocytic leukemia patients on fludarabine- or bendamustine-based regimens. The full dataset contained some 8.7 million TCR reads.

TCR beta rearrangements were amplified from peripheral blood genomic DNA. Study-level findings and limits: The repertoire data cannot show anything about immunological memory following chemotherapy. Untreated cancer patients had significantly lower blood TCR diversity than age-matched healthy donors.

Trimming left V 6 bases short and J 4 bases short, with 13 bases between. The CDR3 totals 13 residues. Per germline, CDR1 DFQATT and CDR2 SNEGSKA (reference sequence). Multiplex touch-down PCR with TRB-A/B primers amplified rearranged V-D-J TRB sequences. A single record per CDR3 protein comes from TCRdb applying MiXCR to the multiplex PCR reads. The sample has 10,000 to 15,000 distinct CDR3 sequences, about 29% seen once; the top ten hold about 9.9%. Sample: blood. J is TRBJ2-1 and V is TRBV20-1; perhaps D is TRBD1 or TRBD2 (6 bases each). The clonotype was recovered from a human donor with a blood cancer. CDR3 amino acids: CSARGGQYNEQFF. DNA for the CDR3: TGCAGTGCGCGTGGGGGGCAATACAATGAGCAGTTCTTC.